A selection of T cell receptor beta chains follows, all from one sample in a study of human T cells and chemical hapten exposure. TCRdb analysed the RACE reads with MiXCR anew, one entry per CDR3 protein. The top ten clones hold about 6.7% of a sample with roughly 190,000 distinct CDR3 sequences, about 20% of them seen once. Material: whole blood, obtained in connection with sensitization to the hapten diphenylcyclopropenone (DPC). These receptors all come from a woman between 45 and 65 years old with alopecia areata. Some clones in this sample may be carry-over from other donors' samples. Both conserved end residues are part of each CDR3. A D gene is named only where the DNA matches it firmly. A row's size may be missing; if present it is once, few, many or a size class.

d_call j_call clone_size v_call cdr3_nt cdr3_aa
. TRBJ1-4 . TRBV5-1 TGCGCCAGCAGCTTGGAACCCGGTCGAGATGAAAAACTGTTTTTT CASSLEPGRDEKLFF
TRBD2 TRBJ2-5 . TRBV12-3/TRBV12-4 TGTGCCAGCAGTTTAGCGGAAGCAGCGGGAGTGGAGACCCAGTACTTC CASSLAEAAGVETQYF
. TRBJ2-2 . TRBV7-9 TGTGCCAGCAGAGCGGGACAGGCGAACACCGGGGAGCTGTTTTTT CASRAGQANTGELFF
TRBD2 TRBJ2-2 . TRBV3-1 TGTGCCAGCAGCTCGACCGGGACTAGACCCACCGGGGAGCTGTTTTTT CASSSTGTRPTGELFF
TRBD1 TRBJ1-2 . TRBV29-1 TGCAGCGTTGGGGTGGGACAGGACTATGGCTACACCTTC CSVGVGQDYGYTF
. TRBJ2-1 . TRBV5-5 TGTGCCAGCAGCTTGGGGCTAGACAATGAGCAGTTCTTC CASSLGLDNEQFF
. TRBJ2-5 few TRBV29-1 TGCAGCGTTTTGGGCCGAGGGGAGACCCAGTACTTC CSVLGRGETQYF
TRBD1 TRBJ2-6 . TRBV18 TGTGCCAGCTCACCATTGAACGGACAGGGGGCTTCTGGGGCCAACGTCCTGACTTTC CASSPLNGQGASGANVLTF
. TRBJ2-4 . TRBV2 TGTGCCAGCAGTGAATTAGCCAAAAACATTCAGTACTTC CASSELAKNIQYF
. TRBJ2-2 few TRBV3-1 TGTGCCAGCAGCCTCGGCCCTGTTCTGGGGGAGCTGTTTTTT CASSLGPVLGELFF
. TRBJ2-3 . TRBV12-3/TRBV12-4 TGTGCCAGCAGTCGACGACCGCGTACTAGAAGCACAGATACGCAGTATTTT CASSRRPRTRSTDTQYF
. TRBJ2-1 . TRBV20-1 TGCAGTGCTAGAGAGGAGAGGCTAGCGAGCAATGAGCAGTTCTTC CSAREERLASNEQFF
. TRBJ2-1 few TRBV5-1 TGCGCCAGCAGCTTAGGAGGCATCGGGTTTCTGCCGTTCTTC CASSLGGIGFLPFF
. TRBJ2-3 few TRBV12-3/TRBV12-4 TGTGCCAGCAGTTTAGCCTCCCGGGATACGCAGTATTTT CASSLASRDTQYF
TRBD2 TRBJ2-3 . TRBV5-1 TGCGCCAGCAGCTTGGGCTTCGGACTAGCGGGCGGAGATACGCAGTATTTT CASSLGFGLAGGDTQYF
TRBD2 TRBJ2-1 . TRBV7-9 TGTGCCAGCAGCGTGGGCGGGGGACCCCACAATGAGCAGTTCTTC CASSVGGGPHNEQFF
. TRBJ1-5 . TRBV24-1 TGTGCCACCAGTGATTTGCCGGGACATACCCGGGTTCAGCCCCAGCATTTT CATSDLPGHTRVQPQHF
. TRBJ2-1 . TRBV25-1 TGTGCCAGCAGTGAATTGGTGGGTCGAGGCCACAATGAGCAGTTCTTC CASSELVGRGHNEQFF
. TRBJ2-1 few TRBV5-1 TGCGCCAGCAGCTCCCGGGAGCCCCCTAGTCGCCGGGATAATGAGCAGTTCTTC CASSSREPPSRRDNEQFF
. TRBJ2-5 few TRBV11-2 TGTGCCAGCAGCCCCAGAGCGGACTTAGTAGAGACCCAGTACTTC CASSPRADLVETQYF
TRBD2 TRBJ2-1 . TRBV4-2 TGTGCCAGCAGCCAAGTCCGCGGGACTAGCGGGAGAGGTGAGCAGTTCTTC CASSQVRGTSGRGEQFF
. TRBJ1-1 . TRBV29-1 TGCAGCGCACCGACAGGGAACACTGAAGCTTTCTTT CSAPTGNTEAFF
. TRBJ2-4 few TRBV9 TGTGCCAGCAGCGTAGGCGGGGCACTAGCCAAAAACATTCAGTACTTC CASSVGGALAKNIQYF
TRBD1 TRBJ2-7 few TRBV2 TGTGCCAGCAGTGAAGCGCTGGGGACAGACCACGAGCAGTACTTC CASSEALGTDHEQYF
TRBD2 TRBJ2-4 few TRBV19 TGTGCCAGTAGTACCTCCGGGACTAAGGCACTCGAAAACATTCAGTACTTC CASSTSGTKALENIQYF
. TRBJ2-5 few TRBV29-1 TGCAGCGTTGAAAGGTTGTCGGAAGAGACCCAGTACTTC CSVERLSEETQYF
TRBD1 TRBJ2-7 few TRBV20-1 TGCAGTGCTAGTCGGGACAGGGGGCTGTACGAGCAGTACTTC CSASRDRGLYEQYF
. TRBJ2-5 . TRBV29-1 TGCAGCGTTGAGGGCTGGGTAGCTGCTGAATGGGAGACCCAGTACTTC CSVEGWVAAEWETQYF
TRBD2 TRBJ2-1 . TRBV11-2 TGTGCCAGCAGCGAGAATACCGGGACTATGAGTCTGGGTGAGCAGTTCTTC CASSENTGTMSLGEQFF
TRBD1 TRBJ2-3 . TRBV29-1 TGCAGCGCCGGACAGGGCGGCGCAGATACGCAGTATTTT CSAGQGGADTQYF
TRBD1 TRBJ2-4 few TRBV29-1 TGCAGCGTAGACAGGGCCAACATTCAGTACTTC CSVDRANIQYF
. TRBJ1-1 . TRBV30 TGTGCCTGGAGTGTACAACCAGGGAACACTGAAGCTTTCTTT CAWSVQPGNTEAFF
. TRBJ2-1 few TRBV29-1 TGCAGCGTCGCCATGATAGCCGGGGGAGTCAATGAGCAGTTCTTC CSVAMIAGGVNEQFF
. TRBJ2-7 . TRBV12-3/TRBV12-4 TGTGCCAGCAGTTTAGCGCGGAGCCCGGGGGAGCAGTACTTC CASSLARSPGEQYF
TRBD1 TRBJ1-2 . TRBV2 TGTGCCAGCAGCCCGGACAGGATATCCCTACTACGCTATGGCTACACCTTC CASSPDRISLLRYGYTF
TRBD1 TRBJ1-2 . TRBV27 TGTGCCAGCAGTTTCCGGGACAGGGGCCTTACCCCCACCTTC CASSFRDRGLTPTF
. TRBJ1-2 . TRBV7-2 TGTGCCAGCAGCTATGGACGTGGAACTTATGGCTACACCTTC CASSYGRGTYGYTF
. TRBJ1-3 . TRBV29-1 TGCAGCACCCGAGGATTCGGATCTGGAAACACCATATATTTT CSTRGFGSGNTIYF
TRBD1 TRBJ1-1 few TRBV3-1 TGTGCCAGCAGCCAAAACAGGGGGGCTGAAGCTTTCTTT CASSQNRGAEAFF
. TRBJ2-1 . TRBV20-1 TGCAGTGCTAGAGACCCTAGGGGTGAGCAGTTCTTC CSARDPRGEQFF
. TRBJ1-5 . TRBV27 TGTGCCAGCAGTATAGACGGCTCACACGGCAATCAGCCCCAGCATTTT CASSIDGSHGNQPQHF
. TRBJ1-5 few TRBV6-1 TGTGCCAGCAGCTCCCTATCATCGGCCCTTAGCAATCAGCCCCAGCATTTT CASSSLSSALSNQPQHF
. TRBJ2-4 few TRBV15 TGTGCCACCAGCAGAGATATATCGCAGGGGAAAGCCAAAAACATTCAGTACTTC CATSRDISQGKAKNIQYF
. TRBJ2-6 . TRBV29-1 TGCAGCGTCAGACCTGGGGCCAACGTCCTGACTTTC CSVRPGANVLTF